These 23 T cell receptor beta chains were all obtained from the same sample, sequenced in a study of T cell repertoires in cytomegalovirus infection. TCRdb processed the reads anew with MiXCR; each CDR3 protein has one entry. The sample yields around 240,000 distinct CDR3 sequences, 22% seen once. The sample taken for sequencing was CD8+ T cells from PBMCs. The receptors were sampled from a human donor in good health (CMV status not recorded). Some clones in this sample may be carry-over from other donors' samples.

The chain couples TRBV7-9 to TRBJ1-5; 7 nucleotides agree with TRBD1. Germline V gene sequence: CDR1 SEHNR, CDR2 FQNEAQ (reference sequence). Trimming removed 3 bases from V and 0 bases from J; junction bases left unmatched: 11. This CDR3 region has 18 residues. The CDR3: CASSFSLGTDYSNQPQHF. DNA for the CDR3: TGTGCCAGCAGCTTCTCATTGGGGACAGACTATAGCAATCAGCCCCAGCATTTT.

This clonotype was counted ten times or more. CDR3 nucleotide sequence: TGTGCCAGCAAGCCGGGCCCCAAGGGGAACACTGAAGCTTTCTTT. It encodes CASKPGPKGNTEAFF. This sequence joins TRBV28 and TRBJ1-1; D is undetermined. The CDR3 has 15 residues. The V and J ends lost 7 bases and 1 base respectively, with 16 bases between them. In germline, CDR1 is MDHEN, CDR2 SYDVKM. Full variable domain (rest looked up from reference TRBV28 and TRBJ1-1): DVKVTQSSRYLVKRTGEKVFLECVQDMDHENMFWYRQDPGLGLRLIYFSYDVKMKEKGDIPEGYSVSREKKERFSLILESASTNQTSMYLCASKPGPKGNTEAFFGQGTRLTVV.

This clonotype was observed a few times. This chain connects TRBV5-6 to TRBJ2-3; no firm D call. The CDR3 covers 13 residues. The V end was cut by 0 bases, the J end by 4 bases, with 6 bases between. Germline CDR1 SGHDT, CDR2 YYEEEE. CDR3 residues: CASSLDPSDTQYF. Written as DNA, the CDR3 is TGTGCCAGCAGCTTGGACCCCTCAGATACGCAGTATTTT.

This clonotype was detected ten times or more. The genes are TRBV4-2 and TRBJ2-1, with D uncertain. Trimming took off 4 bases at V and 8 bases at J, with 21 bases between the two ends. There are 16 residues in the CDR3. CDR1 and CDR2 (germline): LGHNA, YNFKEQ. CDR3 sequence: CASSPAINSQGDEQFF. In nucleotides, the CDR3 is TGTGCCAGCAGCCCAGCCATTAATTCCCAAGGCGATGAGCAGTTCTTC.

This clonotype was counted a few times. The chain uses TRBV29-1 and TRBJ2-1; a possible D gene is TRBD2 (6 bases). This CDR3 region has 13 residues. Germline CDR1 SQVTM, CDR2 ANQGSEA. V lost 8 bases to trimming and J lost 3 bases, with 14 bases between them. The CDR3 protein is CSSFGGDYNEQFF. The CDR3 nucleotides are TGCAGCTCTTTCGGAGGGGACTACAATGAGCAGTTCTTC.

The CDR3 loop is CSVEGGLGRDTQYF. DNA of the CDR3: TGCAGCGTTGAAGGCGGACTAGGAAGAGATACGCAGTATTTT. The chain recombines TRBV29-1 with TRBJ2-3; 7 bases line up with TRBD2. The CDR3 totals 14 residues. Looked up from germline, CDR1 is SQVTM and CDR2 is ANQGSEA. With V trimmed by 1 base and J by 5 bases, 6 bases remained unmatched.

CDR3 in amino acids: CALEGGTDTQYF. The DNA for the CDR3 is TGTGCCTTGGAGGGGGGCACAGATACGCAGTATTTT. The V call is TRBV7-9, the J call TRBJ2-3, with D perhaps TRBD1 or TRBD2 (6 bases each). Germline assignment: CDR1 SEHNR and CDR2 FQNEAQ (reference sequence). The CDR3 length is 12 residues. V lost 11 bases to trimming and J lost 1 base, with 10 bases between them.

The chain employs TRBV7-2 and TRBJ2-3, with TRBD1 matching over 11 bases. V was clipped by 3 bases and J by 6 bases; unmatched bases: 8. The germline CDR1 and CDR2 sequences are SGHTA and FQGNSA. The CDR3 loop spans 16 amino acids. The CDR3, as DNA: TGTGCCAGCAGCTTCTCCCTGGACAGGGGGCTGGATACGCAGTATTTT. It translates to CASSFSLDRGLDTQYF.

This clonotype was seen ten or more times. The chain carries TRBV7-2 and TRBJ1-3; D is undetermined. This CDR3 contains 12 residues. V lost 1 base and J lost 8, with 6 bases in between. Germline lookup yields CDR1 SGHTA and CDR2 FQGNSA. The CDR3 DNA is TGTGCCAGCAGCTTAGGACCAGACACCATATATTTT. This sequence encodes CASSLGPDTIYF.

CDR3 region: CASSIVRSPSYEQYF. The CDR3 DNA is TGTGCCAGTAGTATAGTGCGAAGTCCCTCCTACGAGCAGTACTTC. The rearrangement links TRBV19 to TRBJ2-7; D not certain. There are 15 residues in the CDR3. The V gene lost 1 base and the J gene lost 0 bases, with 10 bases spanning the gap. CDR1 and CDR2 (germline): LNHDA, SQIVND (reference sequence).

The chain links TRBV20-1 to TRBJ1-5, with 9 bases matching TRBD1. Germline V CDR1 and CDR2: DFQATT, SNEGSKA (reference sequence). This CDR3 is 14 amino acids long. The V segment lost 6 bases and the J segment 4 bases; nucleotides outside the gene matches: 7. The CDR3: CSAGGQGVNQPQHF. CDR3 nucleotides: TGCAGTGCCGGGGGACAGGGAGTAAATCAGCCCCAGCATTTT.

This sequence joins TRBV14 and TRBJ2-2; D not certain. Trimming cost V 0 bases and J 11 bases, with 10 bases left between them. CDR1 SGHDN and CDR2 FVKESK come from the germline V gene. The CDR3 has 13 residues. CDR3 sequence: CASSQEGPDELFF. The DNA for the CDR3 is TGTGCCAGCAGCCAAGAGGGTCCAGATGAGCTGTTTTTT.

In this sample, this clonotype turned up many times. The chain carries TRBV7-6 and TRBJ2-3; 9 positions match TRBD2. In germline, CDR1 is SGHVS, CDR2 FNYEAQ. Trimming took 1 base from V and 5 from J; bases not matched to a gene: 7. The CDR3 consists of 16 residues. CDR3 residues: CASSLEAGGGRDTQYF. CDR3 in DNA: TGTGCCAGCAGCTTAGAAGCGGGGGGCGGGAGAGATACGCAGTATTTT.

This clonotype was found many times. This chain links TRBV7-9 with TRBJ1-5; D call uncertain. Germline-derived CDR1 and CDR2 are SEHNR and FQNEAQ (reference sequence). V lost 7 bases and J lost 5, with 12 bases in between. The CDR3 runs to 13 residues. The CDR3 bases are TGTGCCAGCACCCCCCGAGGAGATCAGCCCCAGCATTTT. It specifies CASTPRGDQPQHF.

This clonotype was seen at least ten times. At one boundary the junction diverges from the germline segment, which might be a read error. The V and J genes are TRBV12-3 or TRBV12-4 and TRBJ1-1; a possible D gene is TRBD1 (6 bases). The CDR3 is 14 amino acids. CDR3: CASSLGGPNTEAFF. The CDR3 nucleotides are TGTGCCAGCAGCTTAGGGGGTCCGAACACTGAAGCTTTCTTT.

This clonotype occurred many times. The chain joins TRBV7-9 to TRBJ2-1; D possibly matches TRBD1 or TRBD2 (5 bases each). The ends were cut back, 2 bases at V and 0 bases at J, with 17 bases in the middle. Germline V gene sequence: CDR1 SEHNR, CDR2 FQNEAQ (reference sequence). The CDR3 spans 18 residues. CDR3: CASSLSPPRGYSYNEQFF. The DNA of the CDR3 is TGTGCCAGCAGCTTAAGCCCCCCTCGGGGCTACTCCTACAATGAGCAGTTCTTC.

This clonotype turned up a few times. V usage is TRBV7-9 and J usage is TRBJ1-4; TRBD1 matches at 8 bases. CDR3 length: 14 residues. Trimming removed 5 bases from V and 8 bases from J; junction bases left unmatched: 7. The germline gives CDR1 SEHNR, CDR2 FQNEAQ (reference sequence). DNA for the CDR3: TGTGCCAGCAGCCCATGGACAGGGAACGAAAAACTGTTTTTT. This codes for CASSPWTGNEKLFF.

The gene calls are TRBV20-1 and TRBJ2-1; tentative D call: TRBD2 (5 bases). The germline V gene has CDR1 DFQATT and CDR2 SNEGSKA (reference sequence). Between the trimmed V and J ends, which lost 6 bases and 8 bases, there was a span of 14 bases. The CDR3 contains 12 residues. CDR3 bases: TGCAGTGCCCTATTTACCGGGGATGAGCAGTTCTTC. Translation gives CSALFTGDEQFF.

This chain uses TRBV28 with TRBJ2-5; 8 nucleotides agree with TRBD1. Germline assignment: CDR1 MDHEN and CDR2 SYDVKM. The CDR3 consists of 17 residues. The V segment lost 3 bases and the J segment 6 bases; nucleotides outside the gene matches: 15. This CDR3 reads CASSFPPTGEIGQTQYF. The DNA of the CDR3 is TGTGCCAGCAGTTTTCCCCCGACAGGGGAGATAGGACAGACCCAGTACTTC.

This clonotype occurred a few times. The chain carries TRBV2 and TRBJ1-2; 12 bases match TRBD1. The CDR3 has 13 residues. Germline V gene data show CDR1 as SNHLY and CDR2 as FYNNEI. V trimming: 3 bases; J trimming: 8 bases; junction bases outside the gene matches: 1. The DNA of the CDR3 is TGTGCCAGCAGTGAGGGGACAGGGGGCGGCTACACCTTC. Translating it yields CASSEGTGGGYTF.

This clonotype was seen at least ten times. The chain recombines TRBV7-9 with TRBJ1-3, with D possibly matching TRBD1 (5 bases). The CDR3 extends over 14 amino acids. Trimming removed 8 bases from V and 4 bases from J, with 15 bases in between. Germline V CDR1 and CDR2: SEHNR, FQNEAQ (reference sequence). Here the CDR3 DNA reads TGTGCCAGCGGGACCTCTATACTCGGAAACACCATATATTTT. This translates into CASGTSILGNTIYF.

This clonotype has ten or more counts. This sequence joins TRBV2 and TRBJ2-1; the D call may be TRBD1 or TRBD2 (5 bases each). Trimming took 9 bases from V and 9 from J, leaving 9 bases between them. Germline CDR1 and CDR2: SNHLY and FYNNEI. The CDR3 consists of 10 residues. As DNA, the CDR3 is TGTGCCAGTGGGACGAGTGAGCAGTTCTTC. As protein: CASGTSEQFF.

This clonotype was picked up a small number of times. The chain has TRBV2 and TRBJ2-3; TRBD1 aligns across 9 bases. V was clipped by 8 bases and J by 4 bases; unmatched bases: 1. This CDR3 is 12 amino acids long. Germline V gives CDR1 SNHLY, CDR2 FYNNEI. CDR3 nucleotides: TGTGCCAGCCACAGGGGGCCAGATACGCAGTATTTT. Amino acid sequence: CASHRGPDTQYF.